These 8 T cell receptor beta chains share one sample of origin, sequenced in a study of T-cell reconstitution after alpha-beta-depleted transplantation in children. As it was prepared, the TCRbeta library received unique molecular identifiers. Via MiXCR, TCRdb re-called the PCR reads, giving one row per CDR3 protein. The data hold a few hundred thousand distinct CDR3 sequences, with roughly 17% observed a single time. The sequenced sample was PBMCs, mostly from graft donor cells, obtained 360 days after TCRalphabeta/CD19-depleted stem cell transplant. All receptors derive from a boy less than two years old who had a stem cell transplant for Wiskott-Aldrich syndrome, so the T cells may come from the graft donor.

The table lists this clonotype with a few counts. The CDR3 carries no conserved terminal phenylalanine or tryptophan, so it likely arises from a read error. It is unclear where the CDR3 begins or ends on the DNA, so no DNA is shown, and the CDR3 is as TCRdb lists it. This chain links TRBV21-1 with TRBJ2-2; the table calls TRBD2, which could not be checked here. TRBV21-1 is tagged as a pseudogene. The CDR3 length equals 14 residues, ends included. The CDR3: CASSMHRRSGTLTV.

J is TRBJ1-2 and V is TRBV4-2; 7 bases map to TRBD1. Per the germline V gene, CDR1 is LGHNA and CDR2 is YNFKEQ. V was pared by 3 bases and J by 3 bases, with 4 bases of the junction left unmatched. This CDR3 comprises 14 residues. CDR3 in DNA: TGTGCCAGCAGCCAGATCGGACAGGACTATGGCTACACCTTC. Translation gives CASSQIGQDYGYTF.

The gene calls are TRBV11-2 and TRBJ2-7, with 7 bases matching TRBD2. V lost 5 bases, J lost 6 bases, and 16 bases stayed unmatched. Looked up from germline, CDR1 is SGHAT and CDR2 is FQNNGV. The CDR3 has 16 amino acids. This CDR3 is CASSILGGRATVEQYF. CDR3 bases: TGTGCCAGCAGCATATTGGGGGGGAGGGCCACCGTCGAGCAGTACTTC.

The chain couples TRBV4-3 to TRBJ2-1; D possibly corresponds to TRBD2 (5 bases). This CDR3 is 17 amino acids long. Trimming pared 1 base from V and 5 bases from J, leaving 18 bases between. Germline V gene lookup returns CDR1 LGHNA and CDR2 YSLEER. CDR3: CASSQVFEGIINNEQFF. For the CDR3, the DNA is TGCGCCAGCAGCCAAGTATTTGAGGGAATCATAAACAATGAGCAGTTCTTC.

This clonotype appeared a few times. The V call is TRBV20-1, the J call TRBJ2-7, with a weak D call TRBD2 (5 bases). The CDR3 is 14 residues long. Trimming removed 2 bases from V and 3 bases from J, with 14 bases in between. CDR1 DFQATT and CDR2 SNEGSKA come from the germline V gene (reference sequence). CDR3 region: CSARPLGLHYEQYF. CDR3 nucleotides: TGCAGTGCTAGACCTCTTGGACTCCACTACGAGCAGTACTTC.

The CDR3 region has the DNA TGTGCCAGCAGTTTAACGTGGAACAGGGCCTACGAGCAGTACTTC. This codes for CASSLTWNRAYEQYF. The chain combines TRBV28 with TRBJ2-7, with D tentatively TRBD1 (6 bases). The germline V gene has CDR1 MDHEN and CDR2 SYDVKM. This CDR3 region has 15 residues. Trimming removed 2 bases from V and 2 bases from J, with 13 bases in between.

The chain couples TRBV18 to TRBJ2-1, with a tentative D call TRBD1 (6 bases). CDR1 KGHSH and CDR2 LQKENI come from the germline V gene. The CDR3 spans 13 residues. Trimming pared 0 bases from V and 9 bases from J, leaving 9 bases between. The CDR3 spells CASSPPVRGEQFF. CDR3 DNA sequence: TGTGCCAGCTCACCACCCGTCAGGGGTGAGCAGTTCTTC. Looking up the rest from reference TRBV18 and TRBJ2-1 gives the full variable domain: NAGVMQNPRHLVRRRGQEARLRCSPMKGHSHVYWYRQLPEEGLKFMVYLQKENIIDESGMPKERFSAEFPKEGPSILRIQQVVRGDSAAYFCASSPPVRGEQFFGPGTRLTVL.

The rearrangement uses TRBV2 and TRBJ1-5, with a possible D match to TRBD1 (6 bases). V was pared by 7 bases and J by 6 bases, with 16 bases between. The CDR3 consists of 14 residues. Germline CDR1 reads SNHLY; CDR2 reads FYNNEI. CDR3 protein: CASTFGQPGQPQHF. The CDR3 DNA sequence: TGTGCCAGCACCTTTGGACAGCCAGGTCAGCCCCAGCATTTT.